This entry features one T cell receptor (beta chain) sequence. Its target is not known. They isolated at least 7 million PBMCs from each sample. Through a sample-barcoded 5' primer and a J-beta primer mix, a second PCR was run for roughly 6 to 11 cycles. TCRdb ran MiXCR on the 5' RACE reads and lists one entry per CDR3 protein. The sample includes 780,000 or so distinct CDR3 sequences, just over 55% seen only once; the top ten take roughly 25%. This sample is drawn from a study of blood T cells in healthy people across ages. Broader study findings: Across the age range, TCR beta diversity per million T cells fell in a roughly linear way.

The germline CDR1 and CDR2 sequences are KGHDR and SFDVKD. This CDR3 comprises 19 residues. With V trimmed by 4 bases and J by 7 bases, 19 bases remained unmatched. The sequence was collected from a man aged 40-49 years in good health. This chain uses TRBV24-1 with TRBJ2-1; 9 positions agree with TRBD1. Sequencing was performed on blood. The CDR3 bases are TGTGCCACCAGTGAAATGGGCCCTCCGGGACAGGGACCTACGAATGAGCAGTTCTTC. This sequence encodes CATSEMGPPGQGPTNEQFF.